This entry lists 27 T cell receptor beta chains sequenced from one sample in a study of T-cell memory formation after mild COVID-19. TCRdb fed the 5' RACE reads into MiXCR, producing one record per CDR3 protein. The sample yields about 350,000 distinct CDR3 sequences, approximately 15% seen once. The sequenced material came from PBMCs or a T cell subset sorted from them (not recorded which). These receptors came from a man between 18 and 29 years old who had mild COVID-19 (a few samples of this study predate the infection). Cell type and time point are not known.

This clonotype was counted a few times. The chain carries TRBV18 and TRBJ2-7; D is unclear. The V end lost 0 bases, the J end lost 8 bases, and 11 bases lay between the germline ends. CDR1 KGHSH and CDR2 LQKENI come from the germline V gene. CDR3 size: 13 residues. CDR3 region: CASSPPSDFKQYV. CDR3 nucleotides: TGTGCCAGCTCACCACCCAGCGATTTTAAGCAGTACGTC.

The CDR3 is CASSLRSNYGYTF. Here the CDR3 DNA reads TGTGCCAGCAGTTTGAGAAGTAACTATGGCTACACCTTC. The V call is TRBV13, the J call TRBJ1-2, with D hard to call. The CDR3 sequence is 13 residues long. Per the germline V gene, CDR1 is PRHDT and CDR2 is FYEKMQ (reference sequence). V was shortened by 6 bases and J by 1 base, with 9 bases between the two germline ends.

This clonotype was counted between two and nine times. V and J are TRBV5-1 and TRBJ1-6; possibly TRBD1 for D (6 bases). The V gene's germline CDR1 is SGHRS and CDR2 YFSETQ. The CDR3 spans 15 residues. Trimming pared 1 base from V and 5 bases from J, leaving 10 bases between. The CDR3 reads CASSLQQGDNSPLHF. The CDR3 DNA reads TGCGCCAGCAGCTTGCAACAGGGAGATAATTCACCCCTCCACTTT.

The gene calls are TRBV6-4 and TRBJ2-7; D call uncertain. Germline lookup yields CDR1 MRHNA and CDR2 SNTAGT. The CDR3 contains 14 residues. The V end was cut by 7 bases, the J end by 5 bases, with 18 bases between. CDR3 region: CASKKSCMRHEQYF. The DNA of the CDR3 is TGTGCCAGCAAAAAAAGCTGCATGCGGCACGAGCAGTACTTC.

This clonotype has only a few counts. The chain joins TRBV4-3 to TRBJ1-1; tentatively, D is TRBD1 (5 bases). Trimming shortened V by 4 bases and J by 7 bases, and 13 bases separated the two germline ends. Germline-derived CDR1 and CDR2 are LGHNA and YSLEER. The CDR3 is made up of 13 amino acids. CDR3 nucleotides: TGCGCCAGCAGCCCAACTGGAGGGGATGAAGCTTTCTTT. Translated, it gives CASSPTGGDEAFF.

The chain carries TRBV18 and TRBJ1-6; D not certain. CDR1 is KGHSH, CDR2 LQKENI, per germline. Trimming took off 2 bases at V and 8 bases at J, with 10 bases between the two ends. CDR3 size: 14 residues. The CDR3 spells CASSPTSGDSPLHF. The DNA for the CDR3 is TGTGCCAGCTCACCAACGAGTGGGGATTCACCCCTCCACTTT. The full variable domain, with the rest looked up from reference TRBV18 and TRBJ1-6, is NAGVMQNPRHLVRRRGQEARLRCSPMKGHSHVYWYRQLPEEGLKFMVYLQKENIIDESGMPKERFSAEFPKEGPSILRIQQVVRGDSAAYFCASSPTSGDSPLHFGNGTRLTVT.

The V and J genes are TRBV30 and TRBJ1-2, with D possibly TRBD1 on 6 matching bases. The CDR3 runs 12 residues. V was pared by 3 bases and J by 6 bases, with 11 bases between. CDR1 and CDR2 (germline): GTSNPN, SVGIG (reference sequence). CDR3 in DNA: TGTGCCTGGAGGGGAGGGGGGGATGGCTACACCTTC. It is translated as CAWRGGGDGYTF.

This clonotype was seen many times. The V call is TRBV7-9, the J call TRBJ1-2; the match to TRBD1 covers 7 bases. There are 13 residues in the CDR3. With 5 bases clipped from V and 8 bases from J, the junction kept 8 bases outside the gene matches. CDR1 and CDR2 from the germline V gene are SEHNR and FQNEAQ (reference sequence). CDR3 loop: CASSPGTVRGYTF. CDR3 sequence (DNA): TGTGCCAGCAGCCCGGGGACAGTTCGAGGCTACACCTTC.

The chain uses TRBV7-2 and TRBJ2-1; 7 bases match TRBD1. Germline CDR1 and CDR2: SGHTA and FQGNSA. CDR3 length equals 21 residues. Trimming cost V 1 base and J 1 base; bases outside gene matches: 19. This chain's CDR3 is CASSLEAYYTDRTGSYNEQFF. CDR3 nucleotides: TGTGCCAGCAGCTTAGAAGCGTACTACACCGACCGGACAGGTTCCTACAATGAGCAGTTCTTC. Based on the CDR3 plus reference TRBV7-2 and TRBJ2-1, the full variable domain is GAGVSQSPSNKVTEKGKDVELRCDPISGHTALYWYRQSLGQGLEFLIYFQGNSAPDKSGLPSDRFSAERTGGSVSTLTIQRTQQEDSAVYLCASSLEAYYTDRTGSYNEQFFGPGTRLTVL.

This clonotype has only a few counts. V usage is TRBV20-1 and J usage is TRBJ1-3, with D perhaps TRBD1 (5 bases). The CDR3 runs to 14 residues. Germline V gene data show CDR1 as DFQATT and CDR2 as SNEGSKA (reference sequence). Trimming shortened V by 5 bases and J by 0 bases, and 11 bases separated the two germline ends. CDR3: CSAYTQVSGNTIYF. The CDR3 DNA is TGCAGTGCTTATACACAGGTCTCTGGAAACACCATATATTTT.

This clonotype was seen many times. The CDR3 protein is CASSVPGTRGNEQFF. The CDR3 nucleotides are TGTGCCAGCAGCGTGCCCGGGACTAGGGGAAATGAGCAGTTCTTC. The V gene is TRBV3-1, the J gene TRBJ2-1; 8 bases agree with TRBD2. The V and J ends lost 5 bases and 7 bases, in that order; junction bases with no gene match: 10. Germline V lookup: CDR1 LGHDT, CDR2 YNNKEL (reference sequence). The CDR3 contains 15 residues.

This clonotype was detected only a few times. The rearrangement joins TRBV20-1 to TRBJ2-5; D not certain. This CDR3 is built from 11 residues. V shed 3 bases and J shed 4 bases, with 6 bases lying between them. Looked up from germline, CDR1 is DFQATT and CDR2 is SNEGSKA (reference sequence). The CDR3 region has the DNA TGCAGTGCTAGGTTCTCAGAGACCCAGTACTTC. Amino acids: CSARFSETQYF.

V is TRBV12-3 or TRBV12-4 and J is TRBJ1-2; a possible D gene is TRBD1 (5 bases). CDR3 length equals 14 residues. V lost 6 bases, J lost 7 bases, and 18 bases lay in between. In nucleotides, the CDR3 is TGTGCCAGCAGCGATGGGACCGCCGGTATTGGCTACACCTTC. It codes for CASSDGTAGIGYTF.

The chain has TRBV3-1 and TRBJ2-7; 11 nucleotides align to TRBD2. The CDR3 runs to 16 residues. CDR1 and CDR2 from the germline V gene are LGHDT and YNNKEL (reference sequence). The V segment lost 0 bases and the J segment 3 bases; nucleotides outside the gene matches: 4. For the CDR3, the DNA is TGTGCCAGCAGCCAAGATCGACTAGCGGGGATCTACGAGCAGTACTTC. Protein product: CASSQDRLAGIYEQYF.

The table lists this clonotype with a few counts. The chain uses TRBV20-1 and TRBJ1-5, with 8 positions matching TRBD1. CDR1 is DFQATT, CDR2 SNEGSKA, per germline (reference sequence). V shed 8 bases, J shed 7 bases, and the junction held 13 bases outside the gene matches. The CDR3 runs to 14 residues. CDR3 loop: CSTLGQGTGQPQHF. CDR3 sequence (DNA): TGCAGTACGTTAGGACAGGGAACGGGGCAGCCCCAGCATTTT.

This chain joins TRBV20-1 and TRBJ2-2; a possible D gene is TRBD2 (5 bases). The V end was cut by 5 bases, the J end by 6 bases, with 7 bases between. Germline V gene sequence: CDR1 DFQATT, CDR2 SNEGSKA (reference sequence). This CDR3 comprises 11 residues. The CDR3 here is CSAARAGELFF. The CDR3 nucleotides are TGCAGTGCTGCGAGGGCCGGGGAGCTGTTTTTT.

The chain is built from TRBV11-2 and TRBJ2-3, with 12 bases lining up with TRBD2. V was pared by 2 bases and J by 1 base, with 4 bases of the junction left unmatched. CDR3 length: 17 amino acids. CDR1 and CDR2 (germline): SGHAT, FQNNGV. The CDR3 here is CASSLLRLAGGTDTQYF. CDR3 nucleotides: TGTGCCAGCAGCTTACTCCGACTAGCGGGGGGCACAGATACGCAGTATTTT.

The chain uses TRBV5-1 and TRBJ2-4, with TRBD1 matching over 10 bases. CDR3 length: 18 residues. The junction had 6 bases not matched to a gene; V was cut back by 0 bases and J by 0 bases. CDR1 is SGHRS, CDR2 YFSETQ, per germline. This chain's CDR3 is CASSLGQGALKAKNIQYF. The CDR3 bases are TGCGCCAGCAGCTTGGGACAGGGGGCTCTAAAAGCCAAAAACATTCAGTACTTC. Full variable domain (rest looked up from reference TRBV5-1 and TRBJ2-4): KAGVTQTPRYLIKTRGQQVTLSCSPISGHRSVSWYQQTPGQGLQFLFEYFSETQRNKGNFPGRFSGRQFSNSRSEMNVSTLELGDSALYLCASSLGQGALKAKNIQYFGAGTRLSVL.

Notes on this clonotype: Compared with germline, one end of the junction differs, possibly owing to a read error. The chain has TRBV6-5 and TRBJ2-1; 7 bases line up with TRBD2. The CDR3 loop spans 18 amino acids. The germline V gene encodes CDR1 MNHEY and CDR2 SVGAGI. The CDR3 is CASSYGSGLRSPYNEKFF. The DNA for the CDR3 is TGTGCCAGCAGTTACGGTAGCGGGCTAAGGAGCCCCTACAATGAGAAGTTCTTC.

This sequence joins TRBV13 and TRBJ1-3, with TRBD1 matching over 10 bases. Germline V gene sequence: CDR1 PRHDT, CDR2 FYEKMQ (reference sequence). V shed 3 bases and J 1 base; nucleotides not matched to a gene: 3. The CDR3 has 16 residues. The CDR3 nucleotides are TGTGCCAGCAGCTTCGACAGGGGGCTATCTGGAAACACCATATATTTT. Amino acid sequence: CASSFDRGLSGNTIYF.

This sequence joins TRBV3-1 and TRBJ1-5; a weak D match, TRBD1 (5 bases). The germline V and J ends were trimmed by 4 bases and 4 bases, with 8 bases remaining between them. Germline CDR1 LGHDT, CDR2 YNNKEL (reference sequence). The CDR3 is 13 amino acids. CDR3 sequence: CASSPGWNQPQHF. The CDR3 coding sequence is TGTGCCAGCAGCCCAGGGTGGAATCAGCCCCAGCATTTT.

The rearrangement joins TRBV9 to TRBJ1-4; D might be TRBD1 (5 bases). Looked up from germline, CDR1 is SGDLS and CDR2 is YYNGEE. The CDR3 runs to 17 residues. The germline V and J ends were trimmed by 1 base and 6 bases, with 19 bases remaining between them. This CDR3 is CASSVRGWGTPHEKLFF. CDR3 DNA sequence: TGTGCCAGCAGCGTAAGAGGCTGGGGGACTCCCCATGAAAAACTGTTTTTT.

The chain links TRBV20-1 to TRBJ1-2; D perhaps matches TRBD1 (5 bases). Trimming took 2 bases from V and 6 from J, leaving 13 bases between them. The CDR3 sequence is 13 residues long. CDR1 is DFQATT and CDR2 is SNEGSKA in the germline V gene (reference sequence). The DNA of the CDR3 is TGCAGTGCTAGAAACAGGATCGGGGATGGCTACACCTTC. Protein sequence: CSARNRIGDGYTF.

The chain employs TRBV24-1 and TRBJ2-2; TRBD1 aligns across 7 bases. The J segment lost 6 bases and the V segment lost 4 bases, leaving 7 bases of the junction unmatched. The V gene's germline CDR1 is KGHDR and CDR2 SFDVKD. This CDR3 spans 15 amino acids. CDR3: CATSDPGTASGELFF. DNA for the CDR3: TGTGCCACCAGTGACCCCGGGACAGCCTCCGGGGAGCTGTTTTTT.

This clonotype came up many times. The chain uses TRBV7-6 and TRBJ2-6, with D possibly TRBD1 on 5 matching bases. The CDR3 runs 15 residues. V lost 1 base to trimming and J lost 3 bases, with 7 bases between them. The germline gives CDR1 SGHVS, CDR2 FNYEAQ. CDR3 sequence: CASSLGTLGANVLTF. CDR3 bases: TGTGCCAGCAGCTTAGGGACACTTGGGGCCAACGTCCTGACTTTC.

CDR3 DNA: TGTGCCAGCAGACGCAACCTTAGCAATCAGCCCCAGCATTTT. Amino acids: CASRRNLSNQPQHF. The genes are TRBV6-2 or TRBV6-3 and TRBJ1-5; no clear D. This CDR3 is built from 14 residues. CDR1 and CDR2 (germline): MNHEY, SVGEGT. Trimming shortened V by 6 bases and J by 0 bases, and 9 bases separated the two germline ends.

In nucleotides, the CDR3 is TGTGCCAGCTCTGGTTCGTACAATCAGCCCCAGCATTTT. Its protein product is CASSGSYNQPQHF. The rearrangement links TRBV6-6 to TRBJ1-5; the D is unclear. V was pared by 8 bases and J by 3 bases, with 11 bases between. This CDR3 has 13 amino acids. The germline CDR1 and CDR2 sequences are MNHNY and SVGAGI (reference sequence).